A single sample gave rise to the 20 T cell receptor beta chains below, sequenced in a study of blood T cell repertoires in COVID-19. The assay was immunoSEQ multiplex PCR, and TCRdb's table has in-frame clones only and misses some. The sample carries roughly 64,000 clones, 80% to 90% recorded once. Specimen: peripheral blood. These receptors originate from a woman aged 55 to 70 with acute or convalescent COVID-19.

This chain joins TRBV10-1 and TRBJ2-3; TRBD2 is a possible D gene (6 bases). In germline, CDR1 is WNHNN, CDR2 SYGVQD (reference sequence). With 1 base removed from V and 3 bases from J, the gap between germline ends came to 11 bases. CDR3 length equals 15 residues. DNA for the CDR3: TGCGCCAGCAGTGAGTTTCGGGGGACTACAGATACGCAGTATTTT. It codes for CASSEFRGTTDTQYF.

The V call is TRBV19, the J call TRBJ2-1; D not resolved. V gave up 5 bases and J gave up 4 bases, with 6 bases separating them. From germline, CDR1 is LNHDA and CDR2 SQIVND (reference sequence). This CDR3 has 12 amino acids. The CDR3 here is CASSRQYNEQFF. CDR3 nucleotides: TGTGCCAGTAGTCGCCAGTACAATGAGCAGTTCTTC. Combining the CDR3 with reference TRBV19 and TRBJ2-1 gives the whole variable domain DGGITQSPKYLFRKEGQNVTLSCEQNLNHDAMYWYRQDPGQGLRLIYYSQIVNDFQKGDIAEGYSVSREKKESFPLTVTSAQKNPTAFYLCASSRQYNEQFFGPGTRLTVL.

V gene TRBV24-1 combines with J gene TRBJ2-6; a weak D match, TRBD1 (7 bases). V lost 5 bases and J lost 0, with 10 bases in between. Germline V gene sequence: CDR1 KGHDR, CDR2 SFDVKD. This CDR3 is built from 16 residues. CDR3 residues: CATSAQGGSGANVLTF. The CDR3 coding sequence is TGTGCCACCAGTGCTCAGGGGGGCTCTGGGGCCAACGTCCTGACTTTC.

V usage is TRBV7-3 and J usage is TRBJ1-6, with D uncertain. This CDR3 has 14 amino acids. Looked up from germline, CDR1 is SGHTA and CDR2 is FQGTGA. Trimming cost V 2 bases and J 7 bases, with 9 bases left between them. CDR3 residues: CASSLEPRNSPLHF. In DNA form, the CDR3 reads TGTGCCAGCAGCTTAGAGCCGAGAAATTCACCCCTCCACTTT.

The chain carries TRBV5-6 and TRBJ2-7; TRBD2 might be the D (6 bases). This CDR3 comprises 17 residues. Germline CDR1 and CDR2: SGHDT and YYEEEE. Trimming stripped 7 bases from V and 3 bases from J, with 26 bases between. In DNA form, the CDR3 reads TGTGCCAGCTTTCCCCTGGGACGACTAGAATCATACTACGAGCAGTACTTC. Translated: CASFPLGRLESYYEQYF.

V is TRBV5-6 and J is TRBJ2-3, with D perhaps matching TRBD1 (5 bases). The V gene's germline CDR1 is SGHDT and CDR2 YYEEEE. V was trimmed by 3 bases and J by 3 bases, leaving 17 bases between them. CDR3 length equals 16 residues. CDR3 loop: CASSSLKAGSTDTQYF. The CDR3 coding sequence is TGTGCCAGCAGCTCTTTGAAGGCAGGGTCTACAGATACGCAGTATTTT. Looking up the rest from reference TRBV5-6 and TRBJ2-3 gives the full variable domain: DAGVTQSPTHLIKTRGQQVTLRCSPKSGHDTVSWYQQALGQGPQFIFQYYEEEERQRGNFPDRFSGHQFPNYSSELNVNALLLGDSALYLCASSSLKAGSTDTQYFGPGTRLTVL.

This chain links TRBV3-1 (or the pseudogene TRBV3-2) with TRBJ2-2; D uncertain. The ends were cut back, 4 bases at V and 5 bases at J, with 8 bases in the middle. The germline CDR1 and CDR2 sequences are LGHDT and YNNKEL (reference sequence). This CDR3 spans 13 amino acids. In DNA, the CDR3 is TGTGCCAGCAGCCGTTCTAGGACCGGGGAGCTGTTTTTT. Residues: CASSRSRTGELFF.

The chain carries TRBV9 and TRBJ2-6; D possibly corresponds to TRBD1 (5 bases). Trimming cost V 5 bases and J 0 bases, with 15 bases left between them. This CDR3 has 17 residues. CDR1 is SGDLS, CDR2 YYNGEE, per germline. CDR3 nucleotide sequence: TGTGCCAGCAGTGGGGCCCGCCCGCACTCTGGGGCCAACGTCCTGACTTTC. As protein: CASSGARPHSGANVLTF.

The rearrangement uses TRBV3-1 (or the pseudogene TRBV3-2) and TRBJ1-3, with TRBD1 matching 7 bases. Germline V gene lookup returns CDR1 LGHDT and CDR2 YNNKEL (reference sequence). The CDR3 has 15 amino acids. Trimming removed 3 bases from V and 4 bases from J; junction bases left unmatched: 6. The CDR3, as DNA: TGTGCCAGCAGCCAGAGGTCAGGGGGGGGAAACACCATATATTTT. Its protein product is CASSQRSGGGNTIYF.

This clone was detected once. This chain links TRBV3-1 (or the pseudogene TRBV3-2) with TRBJ2-1, with TRBD2 matching over 11 bases. Trimming at V came to 0 bases and at J to 12 bases, leaving 13 bases not matched to a gene. CDR1 is LGHDT, CDR2 YNNKEL, per germline (reference sequence). The CDR3 covers 17 residues. The CDR3 loop is CASSQDASSGGSSGQFF. The CDR3 DNA reads TGTGCCAGCAGCCAAGATGCGTCTAGCGGGGGGTCAAGCGGGCAGTTCTTC.

This clone was picked up many times. This specimen includes other DNA sequences encoding the same CDR3. The chain couples TRBV2 to TRBJ1-6; D is perhaps TRBD1 (5 bases). Looked up from germline, CDR1 is SNHLY and CDR2 is FYNNEI. V was clipped by 3 bases and J by 6 bases, with 9 bases between them. The CDR3 has 14 residues. The CDR3 here is CASSEGRINSPLHF. CDR3 DNA: TGTGCCAGCAGTGAGGGGCGGATTAATTCACCCCTCCACTTT.

The V gene is TRBV27, the J gene TRBJ1-6; TRBD1 is a possible D gene (6 bases). From germline, CDR1 is MNHEY and CDR2 SMNVEV (reference sequence). The V and J ends lost 3 bases and 9 bases respectively, with 21 bases between them. The CDR3 has 17 amino acids. The CDR3 loop reads CASSFSGQGSSGSPLHF. The CDR3 DNA reads as TGTGCCAGCAGTTTTAGTGGGCAGGGGAGCTCGGGTTCACCCCTCCACTTT.

The chain is built from TRBV7-9 and TRBJ2-4, with D tentatively TRBD1 (5 bases). V was trimmed by 0 bases and J by 5 bases, leaving 8 bases between them. CDR3 length: 14 amino acids. Germline assignment: CDR1 SEHNR and CDR2 FQNEAQ (reference sequence). The CDR3 region has the DNA TGTGCCAGCAGCTTAGCGACAGACCAAAACATTCAGTACTTC. Amino acids: CASSLATDQNIQYF.

V usage is TRBV18 and J usage is TRBJ1-2; a possible D gene is TRBD1 (5 bases). The CDR3 is 16 residues long. V shed 0 bases and J shed 1 base, with 12 bases lying between them. Germline CDR1 reads KGHSH; CDR2 reads LQKENI. The CDR3 nucleotides are TGTGCCAGCTCACCACCGGTACAGGACCTTAACTATGGCTACACCTTC. Protein: CASSPPVQDLNYGYTF.

This clone has just one count. The V call is TRBV19, the J call TRBJ1-1; possible D gene TRBD1, 5 bases. V was shortened by 6 bases and J by 1 base, with 18 bases between the two germline ends. The CDR3 has 16 amino acids. Germline CDR1 and CDR2: LNHDA and SQIVND (reference sequence). CDR3 amino acids: CASSLRQTFGNTEAFF. In DNA form, the CDR3 reads TGTGCCAGTAGCCTTCGACAGACTTTTGGGAACACTGAAGCTTTCTTT.

The genes are TRBV2 and TRBJ2-5, with TRBD2 identical over 15 bases. CDR1 and CDR2 from the germline V gene are SNHLY and FYNNEI. This CDR3 spans 16 amino acids. The V and J ends lost 5 bases and 3 bases, in that order; junction bases with no gene match: 4. CDR3 nucleotide sequence: TGTGCCAGCAGTTGGACTAGCGGGGGGGGAGAAGAGACCCAGTACTTC. Residues: CASSWTSGGGEETQYF.

V usage is TRBV7-2 and J usage is TRBJ2-5; 7 nucleotides line up with TRBD1. Per germline, CDR1 SGHTA and CDR2 FQGNSA. This CDR3 has 14 residues. V lost 2 bases, J lost 2 bases, and 2 bases stayed unmatched. The CDR3 here is CASSLIRGQETQYF. CDR3 nucleotides: TGTGCCAGCAGCTTAATCAGGGGGCAAGAGACCCAGTACTTC.

The chain is built from TRBV11-2 and TRBJ1-1; no firm D call. The CDR3 has 14 residues. The V end was cut by 1 base, the J end by 4 bases, with 10 bases between. Germline loops: CDR1 SGHAT, CDR2 FQNNGV. In nucleotides, the CDR3 is TGTGCCAGCAGCTTAGCCGGGTTGGGCACTGAAGCTTTCTTT. Its translation is CASSLAGLGTEAFF.

The genes are TRBV2 and TRBJ1-1, with 8 bases that match TRBD1. The CDR3 contains 14 residues. V shed 6 bases, J shed 2 bases, and the junction held 5 bases outside the gene matches. Germline V gives CDR1 SNHLY, CDR2 FYNNEI. The CDR3 coding sequence is TGTGCCAGCAGGGCCGGACAGGGCAACACTGAAGCTTTCTTT. Translation gives CASRAGQGNTEAFF.

This clone showed up just a few times. At one end the junction does not follow the germline gene, possibly because of a read error. The chain has TRBV24-1 and TRBJ1-1, with 7 nucleotides matching TRBD1. Germline CDR1 is KGHDR and CDR2 is SFDVKD. The CDR3 sequence is 15 residues long. This CDR3 is CATSATGALKTEAFF. The CDR3 bases are TGTGCCACCAGTGCCACAGGGGCCCTGAAGACTGAAGCTTTCTTT.